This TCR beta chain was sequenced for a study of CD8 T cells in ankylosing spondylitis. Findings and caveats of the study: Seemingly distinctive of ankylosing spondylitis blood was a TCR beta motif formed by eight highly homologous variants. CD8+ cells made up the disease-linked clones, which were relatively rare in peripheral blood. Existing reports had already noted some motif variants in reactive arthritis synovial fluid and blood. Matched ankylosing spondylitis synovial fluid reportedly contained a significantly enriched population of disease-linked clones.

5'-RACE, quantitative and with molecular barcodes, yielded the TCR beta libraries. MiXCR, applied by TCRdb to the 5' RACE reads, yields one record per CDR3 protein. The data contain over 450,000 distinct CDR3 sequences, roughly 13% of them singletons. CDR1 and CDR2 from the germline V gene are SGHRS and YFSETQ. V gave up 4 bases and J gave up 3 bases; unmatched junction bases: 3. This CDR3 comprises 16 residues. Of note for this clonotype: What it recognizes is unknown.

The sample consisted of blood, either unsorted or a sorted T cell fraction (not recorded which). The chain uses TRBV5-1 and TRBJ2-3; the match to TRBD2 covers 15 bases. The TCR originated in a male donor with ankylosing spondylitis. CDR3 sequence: CASSIGTSGRTDTQYF. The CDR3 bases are TGCGCCAGCAGCATCGGGACTAGCGGGAGGACAGATACGCAGTATTTT.